These 22 T cell receptor beta chains were sequenced from one sample in a study of T cells expressing NK-cell markers. TCRdb reprocessed the 5' RACE reads and stores each CDR3 protein as one record, lacking DNA. The sample includes 500,000 to 700,000 distinct CDR3 sequences. Sequencing input: blood T cells: a sorted CD56 or NKG2C T cell subset, CD4+ or CD8+ T cells, or bulk PBMC T cells (not recorded which). The source is a man aged 18 to 29 in good health.

The V and J genes are TRBV5-6 and TRBJ1-1; TCRdb picks TRBD1, but there is no DNA to check that call. Germline lookup yields CDR1 SGHDT and CDR2 YYEEEE. The CDR3 is 12 residues long. The CDR3 protein is CASSFWANEAFF.

This rearrangement joins TRBV28 to TRBJ2-5; without DNA, the TCRdb call of TRBD2 cannot be checked. The CDR3 totals 19 residues. From germline, CDR1 is MDHEN and CDR2 SYDVKM. This CDR3 reads CASSLLPGLAGESTETQYF.

This chain uses TRBV27 with TRBJ1-1; the TCRdb D gene call, TRBD1, has no DNA to confirm it. This CDR3 is 13 amino acids long. The V gene's germline CDR1 is MNHEY and CDR2 SMNVEV (reference sequence). CDR3 sequence: CASGRQGDTEAFF.

The chain links TRBV5-8 to TRBJ2-1. Germline CDR1 and CDR2: SGHTS and YDEGEE. The CDR3 consists of 14 residues. This CDR3 is CASSSRGLYNEQFF. The whole variable domain, remainder taken from reference TRBV5-8 and TRBJ2-1, is EAGVTQSPTHLIKTRGQQATLRCSPISGHTSVYWYQQALGLGLQFLLWYDEGEERNRGNFPPRFSGRQFPNYSSELNVNALELEDSALYLCASSSRGLYNEQFFGPGTRLTVL.

The chain joins TRBV4-1 to TRBJ1-2; TCRdb selects TRBD1, and the lack of DNA leaves this call unchecked. This CDR3 is built from 15 residues. Germline CDR1 MGHRA, CDR2 YSYEKL. The CDR3 loop is CASSQPGTANYGYTF.

V is TRBV7-9 and J is TRBJ1-3. The CDR3 spans 17 residues. CDR1 SEHNR and CDR2 FQNEAQ come from the germline V gene (reference sequence). CDR3 loop: CASSFQKSEDSGNTIYF.

This rearrangement joins TRBV4-1 to TRBJ1-3. CDR3 length: 13 amino acids. Germline assignment: CDR1 MGHRA and CDR2 YSYEKL. The CDR3 protein is CASSQVGDNTIYF.

V is TRBV7-9 and J is TRBJ1-1. Germline loops: CDR1 SEHNR, CDR2 FQNEAQ (reference sequence). This CDR3 comprises 15 residues. The CDR3 spells CASSPASGVNTEAFF.

This chain joins TRBV29-1 and TRBJ2-5; TCRdb proposes TRBD1, but this gene call is untestable without DNA. The CDR3 length is 12 residues. CDR1 SQVTM and CDR2 ANQGSEA come from the germline V gene. CDR3 sequence: CSDHRGDRTQYF.

The V call is TRBV4-2, the J call TRBJ2-7; TCRdb designates TRBD1, a call that cannot be tested without DNA. Per the germline V gene, CDR1 is LGHNA and CDR2 is YNFKEQ. The CDR3 has 14 amino acids. The CDR3 reads CASSHPESSYEQYF.

The chain employs TRBV5-6 and TRBJ1-1; the D call from TCRdb, TRBD1, cannot be confirmed without DNA. This CDR3 contains 14 residues. Germline-derived CDR1 and CDR2 are SGHDT and YYEEEE. CDR3 residues: CASSLQGGDTEAFF.

This chain joins TRBV10-3 and TRBJ2-5; TCRdb's D gene call, TRBD2, goes unchecked for lack of DNA. CDR1 and CDR2 (germline): ENHRY, SYGVKD. There are 12 residues in the CDR3. The CDR3 spells CASGLGGETQYF.

The rearrangement joins TRBV6-5 to TRBJ2-5; TCRdb's D call, TRBD1, is unchecked because there is no DNA. Germline V gene sequence: CDR1 MNHEY, CDR2 SVGAGI. This CDR3 is built from 16 residues. The CDR3 reads CASSYWDRGAEETQYF.

The chain has TRBV27 and TRBJ1-6. There are 17 residues in the CDR3. Germline V CDR1 and CDR2: MNHEY, SMNVEV (reference sequence). CDR3 amino acids: CASSLSEGDGFNSPLHF.

The chain couples TRBV28 to TRBJ2-3; TCRdb's D call, TRBD2, is unchecked because there is no DNA. The CDR3 length is 17 residues. Germline CDR1 and CDR2: MDHEN and SYDVKM. CDR3 in amino acids: CASSFLMAGGASDTQYF.

The chain joins TRBV14 to TRBJ1-2. CDR1 SGHDN and CDR2 FVKESK come from the germline V gene. The CDR3 runs 14 residues. The CDR3 spells CASSQDQGRNGYTF.

CDR3 in amino acids: CASSHEGGNEQFF. This chain connects TRBV7-9 to TRBJ2-1; the TCRdb call, TRBD2, lacks DNA for checking. CDR1 is SEHNR and CDR2 is FQNEAQ in the germline V gene (reference sequence). The CDR3 runs 13 residues. The full variable domain, with the rest looked up from reference TRBV7-9 and TRBJ2-1, is DTGVSQNPRHKITKRGQNVTFRCDPISEHNRLYWYRQTLGQGPEFLTYFQNEAQLEKSRLLSDRFSAERPKGSFSTLEIQRTEQGDSAMYLCASSHEGGNEQFFGPGTRLTVL.

The chain employs TRBV30 and TRBJ2-1. Germline lookup yields CDR1 GTSNPN and CDR2 SVGIG (reference sequence). This CDR3 comprises 13 residues. This CDR3 is CAWTPSSYNEQFF.

This chain joins TRBV12-3 or TRBV12-4 and TRBJ2-5. The CDR3 runs 13 residues. The CDR3 sequence is CASSLGGGLTQYF.

This chain connects TRBV9 to TRBJ2-1; TCRdb indicates TRBD2, and absent DNA this call remains unverified. Germline V CDR1 and CDR2: SGDLS, YYNGEE. The CDR3 has 18 amino acids. The chain's CDR3 is CASSVGGLAGISYNEQFF.

The V call is TRBV5-1, the J call TRBJ1-1. The CDR3 totals 14 residues. CDR1 is SGHRS and CDR2 is YFSETQ in the germline V gene. Here the CDR3 reads CASREVRADTEAFF.

The chain combines TRBV27 with TRBJ2-2; TCRdb returns TRBD2, unconfirmable since there is no DNA. The germline V gene has CDR1 MNHEY and CDR2 SMNVEV (reference sequence). The CDR3 totals 15 residues. This chain's CDR3 is CASTRGTTNTGELFF.